The clone carrying this T cell receptor (beta chain) was found once. The CDR3 has 14 residues. Losses at the gene ends were 1 base for V and 4 bases for J; bases not matched to a gene: 4. The V gene's germline CDR1 is GTSNPN and CDR2 SVGIG (reference sequence). Profiled with immunoSEQ multiplex PCR; TCRdb holds only in-frame clones, not every one. The sample includes 85,000 to 100,000 clones, more than 65% of them seen just once. This sample was included in a study of blood T cell repertoires in COVID-19. Study in general: In each case, the material was cDNA or gDNA derived from T cells, B-cell-depleted T cells, or PBMCs.

This TCR was recovered from a woman aged 80 or over with active or convalescent COVID-19. The rearrangement links TRBV30 to TRBJ2-7, with 10 bases fitting TRBD1. The source material was peripheral blood. The CDR3: CAWSGGTGAYEQYF. The CDR3 coding sequence is TGTGCCTGGAGTGGTGGGACAGGGGCGTACGAGCAGTACTTC.